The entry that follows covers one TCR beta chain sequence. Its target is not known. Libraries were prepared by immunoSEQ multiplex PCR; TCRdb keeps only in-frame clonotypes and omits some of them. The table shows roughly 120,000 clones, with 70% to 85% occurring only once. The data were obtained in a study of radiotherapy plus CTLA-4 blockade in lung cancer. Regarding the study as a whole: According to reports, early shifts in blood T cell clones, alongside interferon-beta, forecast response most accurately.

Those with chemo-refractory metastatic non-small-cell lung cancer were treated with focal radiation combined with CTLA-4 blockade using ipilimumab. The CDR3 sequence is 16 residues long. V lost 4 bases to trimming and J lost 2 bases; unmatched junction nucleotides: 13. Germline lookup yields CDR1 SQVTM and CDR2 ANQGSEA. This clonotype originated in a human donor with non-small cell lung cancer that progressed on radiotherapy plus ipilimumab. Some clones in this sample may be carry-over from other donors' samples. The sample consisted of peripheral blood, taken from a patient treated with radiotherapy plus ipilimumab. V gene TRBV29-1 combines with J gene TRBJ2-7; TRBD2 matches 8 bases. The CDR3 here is CSVGGSGTRTTYEQYF. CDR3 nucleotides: TGCAGCGTTGGGGGGTCCGGGACTAGGACTACCTACGAGCAGTACTTC.